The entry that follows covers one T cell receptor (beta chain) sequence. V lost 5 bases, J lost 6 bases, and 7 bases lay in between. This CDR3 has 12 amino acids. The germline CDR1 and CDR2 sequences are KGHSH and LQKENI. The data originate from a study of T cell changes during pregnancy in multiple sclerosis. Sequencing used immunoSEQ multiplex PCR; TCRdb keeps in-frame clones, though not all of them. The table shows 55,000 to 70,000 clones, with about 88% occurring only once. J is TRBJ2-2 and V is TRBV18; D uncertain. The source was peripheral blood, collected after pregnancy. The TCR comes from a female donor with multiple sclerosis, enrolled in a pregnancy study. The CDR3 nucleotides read TGTGCCAGCTCAACAGTATCCGGGGAGCTGTTTTTT. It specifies CASSTVSGELFF.